The present T cell receptor (beta chain) was sequenced within a study (dated by TCRdb to the early 2010s). Both ends counted, the CDR3 spans 14 residues. Only the CDR3 DNA stays, 42 bases, in frame from base 1. From a lookup of the germline V gene, CDR1 and CDR2 are SQVTM and ANQGSEA. Relative to germline, V is missing 5 bases and J is missing 3 bases, with 7 bases of the junction outside any gene match. Concerning this clonotype itself: Its cognate antigen has yet to be identified. Just one base apart from a much larger clone, this may be a read error. It is likely a read error, because the conserved phenylalanine at the end of the CDR3 is missing.

Sequencing used an Illumina Genome Analyzer IIx. TCRdb reworked the public reads: Q25 trimming with fastp, MiXCR clone assembly, productive beta chains retained. Merged by CDR3 protein, the rows form single entries marked with the most common genes and DNA. In this sample the table shows 12,000 to 15,000 distinct CDR3 sequences, around 35% of which occur a single time. About 16% of the sample lies in the top ten. The chain uses TRBV29-1 and TRBJ2-5, with 9 junctional bases fitting TRBD1. The sequence derives from a human donor. The specimen was blood. The sequence in DNA is TGCAGCGTTAAAAGGACAGGGGTCGAAGAGACCCAGTACATC. It encodes CSVKRTGVEETQYI.